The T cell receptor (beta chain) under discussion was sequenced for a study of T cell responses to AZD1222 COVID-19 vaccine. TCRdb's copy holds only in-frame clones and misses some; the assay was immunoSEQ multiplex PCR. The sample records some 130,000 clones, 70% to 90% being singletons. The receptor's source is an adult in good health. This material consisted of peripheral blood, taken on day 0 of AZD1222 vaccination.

The CDR3, as DNA: TGTGCCAGCAGTTCCCGGTCCCTAGGGAGGGGCTACACCTTC. It encodes CASSSRSLGRGYTF. The chain has TRBV28 and TRBJ1-2, with D hard to call. The germline V gene encodes CDR1 MDHEN and CDR2 SYDVKM. The CDR3 loop spans 14 amino acids. V shed 4 bases and J shed 8 bases, with 17 bases lying between them.